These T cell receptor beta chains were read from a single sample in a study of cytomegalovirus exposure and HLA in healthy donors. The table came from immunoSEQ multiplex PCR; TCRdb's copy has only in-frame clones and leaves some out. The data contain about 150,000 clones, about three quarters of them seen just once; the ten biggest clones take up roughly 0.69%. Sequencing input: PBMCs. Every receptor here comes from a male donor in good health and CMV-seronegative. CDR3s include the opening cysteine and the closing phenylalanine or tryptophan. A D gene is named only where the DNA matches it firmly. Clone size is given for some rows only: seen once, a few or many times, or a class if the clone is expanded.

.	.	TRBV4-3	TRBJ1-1	TGCGCCAGCAGCCAAGAGGGGGGAAACACTGAAGCTTTCTTT	CASSQEGGNTEAFF
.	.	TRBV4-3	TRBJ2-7	TGCGCCAGCAGCCAAGAGGGGCCGGGCGAGCCTAACGAGCAGTACTTC	CASSQEGPGEPNEQYF
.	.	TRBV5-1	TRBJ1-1	TGCGCCAGCAGCCGCCAGGGGTGGGAGAACACTGAAGCTTTCTTT	CASSRQGWENTEAFF
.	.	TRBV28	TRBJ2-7	TGTGCCAGCAGTTTAAGGGGGGGCGACGAGCAGTACTTC	CASSLRGGDEQYF
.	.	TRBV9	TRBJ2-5	TGTGCCAGCAGCGTAGATACAGCCCAAGAGACCCAGTACTTC	CASSVDTAQETQYF
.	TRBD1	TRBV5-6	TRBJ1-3	TGTGCCAGCAGCCGACTAACAGGGGGTCCTACCTCTGGAAACACCATATATTTT	CASSRLTGGPTSGNTIYF
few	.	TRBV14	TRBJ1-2	TGTGCCAGCAGCCAAGATTCAGCTAACTATGGCTACACCTTC	CASSQDSANYGYTF
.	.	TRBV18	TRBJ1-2	TGTGCCAGCTCAGAACAGGGTTACTATGGCTACACCTTC	CASSEQGYYGYTF
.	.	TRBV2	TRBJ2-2	TGTGCCAGCAGGGAAACAGGATATGACACCGGGGAGCTGTTTTTT	CASRETGYDTGELFF
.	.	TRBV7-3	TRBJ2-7	TGTGCCAGCAGCTTATCTGGCCGTACCTACGAGCAGTACTTC	CASSLSGRTYEQYF
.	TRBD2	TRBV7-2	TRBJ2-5	TGTGCCAGCAGCTTAGCCAGCGGGGGGGCGGGTGAGACCCAGTACTTC	CASSLASGGAGETQYF
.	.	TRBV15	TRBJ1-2	TGTGCCACCAGCAGACTTAACCTGGGAGATTATGGCTACACCTTC	CATSRLNLGDYGYTF
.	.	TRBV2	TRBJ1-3	TGTGCCAGCAGTGGTGGTACGGGAGGTGGAAACACCATATATTTT	CASSGGTGGGNTIYF
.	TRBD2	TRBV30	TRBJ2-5	TGTGCCTGGGGACTAGCGGGAGGAATAGAGACCCAGTACTTC	CAWGLAGGIETQYF
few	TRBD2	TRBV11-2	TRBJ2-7	TGTGCCAGCAGCCTCGGACTAGCGGGGTACGAGCAGTACTTC	CASSLGLAGYEQYF
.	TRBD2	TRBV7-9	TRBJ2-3	TGTGCCAGCAGCTTAAGTAGCGGGGGGGACACAGATACGCAGTATTTT	CASSLSSGGDTDTQYF
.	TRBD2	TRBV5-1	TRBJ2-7	TGCGCCAGCAGCTCCGGGACTAGCGGCTACGAGCAGTACTTC	CASSSGTSGYEQYF
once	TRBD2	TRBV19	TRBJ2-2	TGTGCCAGTAGTATACTAGCGGGGGGGCTTACCGGGGAGCTGTTTTTT	CASSILAGGLTGELFF
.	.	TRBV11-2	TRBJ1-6	TGTGCCAGCAGCCAGGGGATACAGTCACCCCTCCACTTT	CASSQGIQSPLHF
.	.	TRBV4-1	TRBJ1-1	TGCGCCAGCAGGGAGGGCGGCACTGAAGCTTTCTTT	CASREGGTEAFF
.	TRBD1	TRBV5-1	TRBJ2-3	TGCGCCAGCAGCCCACGAGACAGGGGGGCAGATACGCAGTATTTT	CASSPRDRGADTQYF
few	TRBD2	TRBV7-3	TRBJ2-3	TGTGCCAGCAGCTTAACTAGCGGGACGGCTACAGATACGCAGTATTTT	CASSLTSGTATDTQYF
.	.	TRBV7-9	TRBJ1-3	TGTGCCAGCAGCCGAATAACAGGGCCTGGAAACACCATATATTTT	CASSRITGPGNTIYF
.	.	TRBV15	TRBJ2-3	TGTGCCACCAGCAGAGCAACAAGGACAGCTAGCACAGATACGCAGTATTTT	CATSRATRTASTDTQYF
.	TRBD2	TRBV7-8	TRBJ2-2	TGTGCCAGCAGCCCCCCCTTGCGGGAGTACACCGGGGAGCTGTTTTTT	CASSPPLREYTGELFF
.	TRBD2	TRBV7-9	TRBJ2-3	TGTTCCAGCAGCCCTACTCGACTAGCGGGAGCCACAGATACGCAGTATTTT	CSSSPTRLAGATDTQYF
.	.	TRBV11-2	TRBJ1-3	TGTGCCAGCAGCTTAGGCGGGGGCATCGGAAACACCATATATTTT	CASSLGGGIGNTIYF
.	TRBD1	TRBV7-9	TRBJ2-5	TGTTCCAGCAGCTTAGGGACAGGGGTCGAGACCCAGTACTTC	CSSSLGTGVETQYF
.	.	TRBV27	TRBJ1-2	TGTGCCAGCAGTTTAGGGGGCAACCTTGTGAACTATGGCTACACCTTC	CASSLGGNLVNYGYTF
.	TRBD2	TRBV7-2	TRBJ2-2	TGTGCCAGCAGACGGACTAGCGTAACCGGGGAGCTGTTTTTT	CASRRTSVTGELFF
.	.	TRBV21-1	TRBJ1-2	TGTGCCAGCAGCACCTTGCGGGGGTATAACTATGGCTACACCTTC	CASSTLRGYNYGYTF
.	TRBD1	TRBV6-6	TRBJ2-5	TGTGCCAGCAGGGACCATGGGACAGCGCAAGAGACCCAGTACTTC	CASRDHGTAQETQYF
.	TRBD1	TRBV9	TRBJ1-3	TGTGCCAGCAGCGTAGGAGGGGGCAGTGGAAACACCATATATTTT	CASSVGGGSGNTIYF
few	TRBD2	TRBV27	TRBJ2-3	TGTGCCAGCAGTCTTAACTTAGCGGGAACAATCGCTAGCACAGATACGCAGTATTTT	CASSLNLAGTIASTDTQYF
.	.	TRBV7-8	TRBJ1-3	TGTGCCAGCAGCTTAGAGGGGTCAGGGGAAGGAAACACCATATATTTT	CASSLEGSGEGNTIYF
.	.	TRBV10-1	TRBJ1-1	TGCGCCAGCAGCCCTCAGGGATTTTGCACTGAAGCTTTCTTT	CASSPQGFCTEAFF
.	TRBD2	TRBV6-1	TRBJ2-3	TGTGCCAGCAGTGTCCGAGCGGGACGGCCCCCGAATACGCAGTATTTT	CASSVRAGRPPNTQYF
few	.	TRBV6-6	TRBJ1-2	TGTGCCTCGGGGGGCAGCTATGGCTACACCTTC	CASGGSYGYTF